Below are 6 T cell receptor beta chains sequenced from a single sample in a study of blood T cell repertoires in COVID-19. Clones were sequenced by immunoSEQ multiplex PCR, and TCRdb holds only the in-frame ones, with some missing. The sample holds 220,000 or so clones; about 85% are singletons and the top ten take roughly 10%. The sequencing input was peripheral blood. The receptor set was obtained from a woman in her fifties or sixties with COVID-19, enrolled during active disease.

J is TRBJ1-2 and V is TRBV7-8; TRBD1 agrees at 12 bases. The J segment lost 7 bases and the V segment lost 4 bases, leaving 10 bases of the junction unmatched. The CDR3 length is 16 residues. Germline V lookup: CDR1 SGHVS, CDR2 FQNEAQ. CDR3: CASSSTPGQGAGGYTF. CDR3 bases: TGTGCCAGCAGCTCAACTCCGGGACAGGGGGCAGGTGGCTACACCTTC.

The CDR3 spells CASSLGGAEAFF. The CDR3 nucleotides read TGTGCCAGCAGCTTGGGGGGTGCTGAAGCTTTCTTT. The chain employs TRBV7-9 and TRBJ1-1; TRBD1 might be the D (5 bases). V was cut by 3 bases and J by 6 bases, with 8 bases left in between. The CDR3 covers 12 residues. Germline V CDR1 and CDR2: SEHNR, FQNEAQ (reference sequence).

The chain combines TRBV19 with TRBJ2-7; TRBD1 matches 7 bases. With 7 bases clipped from V and 1 base from J, the junction kept 7 bases outside the gene matches. The CDR3 totals 14 residues. The germline CDR1 and CDR2 sequences are LNHDA and SQIVND (reference sequence). The CDR3 nucleotides are TGTGCCAGTACCCCCGGGACAGCGTCCTACGAGCAGTACTTC. Protein sequence: CASTPGTASYEQYF.

This clone was detected once. The chain joins TRBV9 to TRBJ1-4; TRBD1 is a possible D gene (5 bases). This CDR3 has 15 residues. Trimming took off 4 bases at V and 5 bases at J, with 15 bases between the two ends. Looked up from germline, CDR1 is SGDLS and CDR2 is YYNGEE. This chain's CDR3 is CASSPGGNPNEKLFF. The CDR3 DNA is TGTGCCAGCAGCCCGGGGGGGAATCCCAATGAAAAACTGTTTTTT.

This chain connects TRBV13 to TRBJ1-2; the match to TRBD1 covers 8 bases. Germline V CDR1 and CDR2: PRHDT, FYEKMQ (reference sequence). The V segment lost 4 bases and the J segment 6 bases; nucleotides outside the gene matches: 7. CDR3 length: 14 residues. CDR3 residues: CASSSNRDRNGYTF. The CDR3 nucleotides read TGTGCCAGCAGCTCTAACCGGGACAGGAATGGCTACACCTTC.

The CDR3 reads CASGTGGLQPQHF. The CDR3 region has the DNA TGTGCCAGCGGGACAGGGGGCCTTCAGCCCCAGCATTTT. The rearrangement uses TRBV2 and TRBJ1-5; the match to TRBD1 covers 12 bases. This CDR3 is 13 amino acids long. Germline-derived CDR1 and CDR2 are SNHLY and FYNNEI. Unmatched junction bases numbered 2, after V lost 8 bases and J lost 6 bases.